This is a list of T cell receptor beta chains from one sample in a study of blood T cell repertoires in COVID-19. The method was immunoSEQ multiplex PCR; TCRdb's version includes in-frame clones alone and lacks a portion of them. Found here are under 200,000 clones, 88% of them singletons; the top ten hold less than 8.5%. Material: PBMCs or T cells enriched from blood (not recorded which). The receptors derive from a woman aged 45-59 years who had recovered from COVID-19. Each CDR3 is given without its conserved first and last residue. A D gene is named only where the DNA matches it firmly. For some rows the clone size is stated as once, few or many, or as a class when expanded; others skip it.

v_gene	j_gene	d_gene	abundance	CDR3aa
TRBV7-2	TRBJ1-1	TRBD1	-	ASLSDRANTEAF
TRBV7-3	TRBJ1-1	-	-	ASSLNRVNTEAF
TRBV4-3	TRBJ1-2	-	-	ASSQAEGYGYT
TRBV7-3	TRBJ2-5	TRBD2	-	ASSPAGGRETQY
TRBV6-5	TRBJ1-2	-	-	ASTAGMANYGYT
TRBV14	TRBJ1-1	-	-	ASSQDLGARVV
TRBV7-3	TRBJ1-5	-	-	ARGRGSNQPQH
TRBV6-2/TRBV6-3	TRBJ2-1	-	-	ASSYSIVGDEQF
TRBV4-3	TRBJ2-5	TRBD2	-	ASSLNLAGGWDETQY
TRBV3-1/TRBV3-2	TRBJ2-3	TRBD2	-	ASSQGKTSGTDTQY
TRBV4-1	TRBJ1-1	-	-	ASSQPGQMNTEAF
TRBV5-6	TRBJ2-5	TRBD2	once	ASSATSGGQETQY
TRBV19	TRBJ1-2	TRBD1	-	ASMLTGANYGYT
TRBV9	TRBJ2-7	-	-	ASSSLLTPASEQY
TRBV7-6	TRBJ2-2	-	-	ASSLAPGTGELF
TRBV5-6	TRBJ2-2	-	-	ASSLRGQPGELF
TRBV5-4	TRBJ1-1	-	-	ASSPPRADTEAF
TRBV19	TRBJ1-5	TRBD1	-	ASSIGTAQPQH
TRBV5-1	TRBJ2-5	-	-	ASSLFGRGGETQY
TRBV6-5	TRBJ1-6	-	-	ASSSTGGGNSPLH
TRBV4-1	TRBJ1-2	-	-	ASSQERGTLYGYT
TRBV5-1	TRBJ1-2	-	-	ASSLSNGGNGYT
TRBV2	TRBJ1-1	-	-	ASSAQPNTEAF
TRBV5-4	TRBJ2-5	-	-	ASSPPRPQETQY
TRBV30	TRBJ1-1	TRBD1	once	AWSVLPGTGKNTEAF
TRBV4-1	TRBJ2-7	TRBD1	-	ASSQGQGGVSYEQY
TRBV6-5	TRBJ1-1	TRBD1	-	ASRSDRVNTEAF
TRBV5-1	TRBJ2-7	TRBD2	-	ASSLGLAGGDHEQY
TRBV6-8	TRBJ2-7	-	-	ASTLIPLGGGFFYEQY
TRBV11-2	TRBJ1-1	TRBD1	-	ASSPGQGLEAF
TRBV6-5	TRBJ1-1	TRBD1	few	ASSPGQGRGTEAF
TRBV5-4	TRBJ2-1	-	-	ASSLTSNNEQF
TRBV27	TRBJ1-1	-	-	ASSRGSAAEAF
TRBV4-2	TRBJ1-1	-	-	ASSHPWGGGGEWTEAF
TRBV19	TRBJ2-1	TRBD2	-	ASSLTGGSHNEQF
TRBV30	TRBJ1-6	-	-	ACGPERSSYNSPLH
TRBV27	TRBJ2-1	TRBD1	-	ASSLQGARYNEQF
TRBV5-4	TRBJ1-1	TRBD1	-	ASSSKLRGRVTEAF
TRBV6-4	TRBJ1-5	-	-	ASSSGVGQPQH
TRBV6-1	TRBJ1-2	TRBD1	once	ASSEQWAGGYGYT
TRBV7-5	TRBJ2-5	-	-	ARSPPKRLETQY
TRBV9	TRBJ2-7	-	once	ASSPLEGASDEQY
TRBV7-2	TRBJ1-3	-	-	ASSFSGFSGNTIY
TRBV27	TRBJ1-1	TRBD1	-	ASSRAGQGGTEAF
TRBV29-1	TRBJ2-7	TRBD1	-	SVEVGQGAPGEQY
TRBV4-1	TRBJ2-7	TRBD2	once	ASSQESFGGGPGEQY
TRBV19	TRBJ2-3	-	-	ASSISVTDTQY
TRBV10-3	TRBJ2-3	TRBD1	once	AISESTGIGDTQY
TRBV5-1	TRBJ2-1	TRBD2	once	ASSLTSGGSHNEQF
TRBV11-1	TRBJ1-2	TRBD1	-	ASSGRDRTLYGYT
TRBV6-5	TRBJ2-5	TRBD2	-	ASSPRGAGGQTQY
TRBV9	TRBJ2-1	TRBD2	-	ASSVSGDAGEQF
TRBV7-2	TRBJ1-2	TRBD1	-	ASSYRKGQGFGYGYT
TRBV4-3	TRBJ2-7	TRBD1	-	ASSQGRQGTQY
TRBV11-3	TRBJ1-2	-	-	ASSPEAGAGGGYT
TRBV12-3/TRBV12-4	TRBJ1-2	-	-	ASSLIDGYT
TRBV5-1	TRBJ2-1	TRBD2	few	ASSGRAGEYNEQF
TRBV4-3	TRBJ1-4	TRBD1	once	ASSRGPGEKLF
TRBV12-3/TRBV12-4	TRBJ1-5	TRBD1	-	ASMGQGVLPQH